Sequencing of this TCR beta chain was carried out in a study of control samples from healthy donors and cancer patients (dated by TCRdb to between 2020 and 2021). The library was prepared using the immunoSEQ multiplex PCR assay. This is the immuneACCESS table as TCRdb keeps it, with only in-frame sequences that have V and J called. A part of the clones is gone; compared with another copy, unresolved V genes explain less than half, and the rest is unexplained. The sample profile shows around 150,000 clones; 96% of them were found once. The top ten hold over 0.9% of the sample. V is shortened by 1 base, J by 5 bases, and the region joining them spans 11 bases. The CDR3 spans 14 residues, from the cysteine through the phenylalanine. CDR3 DNA only is kept here, 42 bases in frame from base 1. Reading the germline V gene (reference sequence) gives CDR1 LGHDT and CDR2 YNNKEL. As concerns this clone: No cognate antigen has been identified for it. Per-base quality was not reported, and no clone a single base away is much larger than it.

What was sequenced was blood. This clonotype was sampled from a woman aged 30 to 39 in good health. The chain was built from TRBV3-1 (or the pseudogene TRBV3-2) and TRBJ1-2, and possibly TRBD1, on 5 matching bases. The DNA sequence is as follows: TGTGCCAGCAGCCAAGCGACCAGGGAATATGGCTACACCTTC. This translates into CASSQATREYGYTF.